These 2 T cell receptor beta chains share one sample of origin, sequenced in a study of OX40 agonist ivuxolimab in advanced cancers. Assay used: immunoSEQ multiplex PCR; TCRdb lists only in-frame clones, some missing. This table has under 150,000 clones, over 75% appearing once. This specimen consisted of CD4+ or CD8+ T cells sorted from blood, obtained in a trial of the OX40 agonist ivuxolimab. The receptors were gathered from an adult with an advanced solid tumor such as melanoma, head and neck, liver or kidney cancer.

V is TRBV29-1 and J is TRBJ1-1; 10 bases fit TRBD1. The CDR3 is 15 amino acids. V trimming: 5 bases; J trimming: 5 bases; junction bases outside the gene matches: 11. Looked up from germline, CDR1 is SQVTM and CDR2 is ANQGSEA. The CDR3 bases are TGCAGCGTTCACCCAAACCGGGACAGGGGAACTGAAGCTTTCTTT. It yields the protein CSVHPNRDRGTEAFF. The full variable domain, completed using reference TRBV29-1 and TRBJ1-1, is SAVISQKPSRDICQRGTSLTIQCQVDSQVTMMFWYRQQPGQSLTLIATANQGSEATYESGFVIDKFPISRPNLTFSTLTVSNMSPEDSSIYLCSVHPNRDRGTEAFFGQGTRLTVV.

The J gene is TRBJ1-2, the V gene TRBV6-6; D gene uncertain. V was clipped by 6 bases and J by 3 bases, with 11 bases between them. Germline CDR1 and CDR2: MNHNY and SVGAGI (reference sequence). This CDR3 has 13 amino acids. The CDR3 is CASRDPVYYGYTF. The CDR3 nucleotides read TGTGCCAGCAGGGATCCTGTGTACTATGGCTACACCTTC.